These 20 T cell receptor beta chains were all obtained from the same sample, sequenced in a study of cytomegalovirus exposure and HLA in healthy donors. The PCR had 60 Vbeta and 13 Jbeta primers. Assay used: immunoSEQ multiplex PCR; TCRdb lists only in-frame clones, some missing. The sample contains some 140,000 clones, around 77% of which appear only once. The source material was PBMCs. Receptors originate from a young man in good health and CMV-seronegative.

CDR3 DNA sequence: TGCGCCAGCAGCAAGGGGACAGGAGAGAATTTCGAGCAGTACTTC. Translating it yields CASSKGTGENFEQYF. The gene calls are TRBV5-1 and TRBJ2-7, with TRBD1 matching 8 bases. The V and J ends lost 4 bases and 6 bases, in that order; junction bases with no gene match: 12. CDR1 and CDR2 (germline): SGHRS, YFSETQ. CDR3 length: 15 residues.

The chain recombines TRBV30 with TRBJ1-2; 7 bases fit TRBD1. The CDR3 consists of 14 residues. V gave up 7 bases and J gave up 4 bases; unmatched junction bases: 12. The germline gives CDR1 GTSNPN, CDR2 SVGIG (reference sequence). DNA of the CDR3: TGTGCCTATACACAGGGGCTTCGGAGCTATGGCTACACCTTC. Translation: CAYTQGLRSYGYTF.

The chain recombines TRBV7-8 with TRBJ1-1; D is unresolved. V was cut by 3 bases and J by 3 bases, with 11 bases left in between. The CDR3 is 14 residues long. Germline V gene sequence: CDR1 SGHVS, CDR2 FQNEAQ. The CDR3 reads CASSFMTRDTEAFF. DNA of the CDR3: TGTGCCAGCAGCTTTATGACCCGGGACACTGAAGCTTTCTTT. Based on the CDR3 plus reference TRBV7-8 and TRBJ1-1, the full variable domain is GAGVSQSPRYKVAKRGQDVALRCDPISGHVSLFWYQQALGQGPEFLTYFQNEAQLDKSGLPSDRFFAERPEGSVSTLKIQRTQQEDSAVYLCASSFMTRDTEAFFGQGTRLTVV.

The V call is TRBV7-9, the J call TRBJ1-5, with D tentatively TRBD1 (5 bases). This CDR3 comprises 15 residues. V was cut by 1 base and J by 7 bases, with 14 bases left in between. Germline V gives CDR1 SEHNR, CDR2 FQNEAQ (reference sequence). The CDR3 region is CASSLDGGVGQPQHF. DNA for the CDR3: TGTGCCAGCAGCTTAGATGGGGGGGTCGGGCAGCCCCAGCATTTT.

The chain combines TRBV15 with TRBJ2-7, with 9 positions matching TRBD1. The CDR3 totals 15 residues. CDR1 is LNHNV and CDR2 is YYDKDF in the germline V gene (reference sequence). Germline trimming cut 3 bases from V and 1 base from J; bases unmatched to any gene: 4. CDR3 loop: CATSRGTGLSYEQYF. As DNA, the CDR3 is TGTGCCACCAGCAGGGGGACAGGGCTTTCCTACGAGCAGTACTTC.

In DNA, the CDR3 is TGCGCCAGCAGCCGACAGTTCCAAGAGACCCAGTACTTC. The encoded protein is CASSRQFQETQYF. The chain carries TRBV4-1 and TRBJ2-5; perhaps TRBD1 as D (5 bases). Trimming took 4 bases from V and 1 from J, leaving 7 bases between them. Germline-derived CDR1 and CDR2 are MGHRA and YSYEKL. The CDR3 has 13 amino acids.

CDR3 DNA: TGTGCCAGCAGTTTAAAAGGGGGCGCGTCGTACATTCAGTACTTC. Encoded protein: CASSLKGGASYIQYF. The rearrangement uses TRBV27 and TRBJ2-4; 7 bases fit TRBD1. Germline CDR1 MNHEY, CDR2 SMNVEV (reference sequence). This CDR3 comprises 15 residues. With 2 bases clipped from V and 8 bases from J, the junction kept 9 bases outside the gene matches.

The chain carries TRBV15 and TRBJ2-7, with 12 bases that match TRBD2. Per the germline V gene, CDR1 is LNHNV and CDR2 is YYDKDF (reference sequence). Losses at the gene ends were 6 bases for V and 5 bases for J; bases not matched to a gene: 8. This CDR3 has 15 amino acids. The CDR3 sequence is CATRLGTSGFNEQYF. The CDR3 DNA reads TGTGCCACCAGGCTCGGGACTAGCGGGTTCAACGAGCAGTACTTC.

This clone was detected a few times. The V and J genes are TRBV5-6 and TRBJ1-2; 8 nucleotides align to TRBD1. Germline values: CDR1 SGHDT, CDR2 YYEEEE. Losses at the gene ends were 7 bases for V and 4 bases for J; bases not matched to a gene: 6. This CDR3 region has 13 residues. In DNA form, the CDR3 reads TGTGCCAGCCACGCAGGGGGCGGCTATGGCTACACCTTC. Its translation: CASHAGGGYGYTF.

About this clone itself: Distinct nucleotide sequences in the sample also encode this CDR3. The chain employs TRBV6-1 and TRBJ2-5; possibly TRBD1 for D (6 bases). CDR3 size: 14 residues. Trimming shortened V by 0 bases and J by 3 bases, and 8 bases separated the two germline ends. Per germline, CDR1 MNHNS and CDR2 SASEGT. CDR3 in amino acids: CASSEAQGEETQYF. As DNA, the CDR3 is TGTGCCAGCAGTGAAGCACAGGGTGAAGAGACCCAGTACTTC.

This chain joins TRBV10-3 and TRBJ1-3, with D unclear. The V gene's germline CDR1 is ENHRY and CDR2 SYGVKD. This CDR3 comprises 11 residues. V was trimmed by 8 bases and J by 8 bases, leaving 10 bases between them. The CDR3 bases are TGTGCCATCGGAAGGAGGGACACCATATATTTT. It codes for CAIGRRDTIYF.

The chain links TRBV18 to TRBJ1-2; TRBD1 might be the D (5 bases). V was pared by 6 bases and J by 1 base, with 9 bases between. Germline V gene data show CDR1 as KGHSH and CDR2 as LQKENI. The CDR3 runs 13 residues. CDR3 nucleotide sequence: TGTGCCAGCTCGGAGGGGATTAACTATGGCTACACCTTC. This encodes CASSEGINYGYTF.

This clone appeared once. The rearrangement uses TRBV30 and TRBJ1-2, with TRBD1 as a possible D gene (6 bases). This CDR3 is built from 12 residues. V lost 4 bases and J lost 7, with 13 bases in between. CDR1 is GTSNPN and CDR2 is SVGIG in the germline V gene (reference sequence). Here the CDR3 DNA reads TGTGCCTGGACGGCAGGGGCGGGTGGCTACACCTTC. Translating gives CAWTAGAGGYTF.

This clone has a handful of counts. This sequence joins TRBV5-1 and TRBJ2-7, with D possibly being TRBD2 (5 bases). With 4 bases removed from V and 3 bases from J, the gap between germline ends came to 11 bases. The germline V gene encodes CDR1 SGHRS and CDR2 YFSETQ. This CDR3 spans 13 amino acids. The CDR3 DNA sequence: TGCGCCAGCAGCCTGACTGGAGGCTACGAGCAGTACTTC. Its protein is CASSLTGGYEQYF.

The chain is built from TRBV30 and TRBJ1-1; D not resolved. Germline V gives CDR1 GTSNPN, CDR2 SVGIG (reference sequence). CDR3 size: 10 residues. V lost 4 bases, J lost 6 bases, and 6 bases lay in between. The DNA for the CDR3 is TGTGCCTGGATATCAGCTGAAGCTTTCTTT. It translates to CAWISAEAFF.

The V gene is TRBV28, the J gene TRBJ2-3, with TRBD1 matching over 7 bases. V trimming: 2 bases; J trimming: 5 bases; junction bases outside the gene matches: 4. Germline CDR1 reads MDHEN; CDR2 reads SYDVKM. The CDR3 is 14 residues long. The DNA of the CDR3 is TGTGCCAGCAGTTTAAAGGGGGCTCTAGATACGCAGTATTTT. It translates to CASSLKGALDTQYF.

The chain is built from TRBV7-9 and TRBJ2-1; the match to TRBD2 covers 9 bases. V lost 0 bases to trimming and J lost 7 bases; unmatched junction nucleotides: 13. The CDR3 spans 18 residues. CDR1 and CDR2 (germline): SEHNR, FQNEAQ (reference sequence). The CDR3 sequence is CASSLATGEASGINEQFF. In nucleotides, the CDR3 is TGTGCCAGCAGCTTAGCGACGGGTGAGGCTAGCGGGATAAATGAGCAGTTCTTC.

The chain links TRBV30 to TRBJ2-7; D may be TRBD2 (6 bases). Looked up from germline, CDR1 is GTSNPN and CDR2 is SVGIG (reference sequence). Trimming cost V 5 bases and J 3 bases, with 11 bases left between them. This CDR3 is built from 12 residues. CDR3: CAWESGLYEQYF. In DNA form, the CDR3 reads TGTGCCTGGGAAAGCGGGCTCTACGAGCAGTACTTC. Supplemented by reference TRBV30 and TRBJ2-7, the full variable domain reads SQTIHQWPATLVQPVGSPLSLECTVEGTSNPNLYWYRQAAGRGLQLLFYSVGIGQISSEVPQNLSASRPQDRQFILSSKKLLLSDSGFYLCAWESGLYEQYFGPGTRLTVT.

The chain joins TRBV10-3 to TRBJ2-5; 10 bases are shared with TRBD2. V trimming: 1 base; J trimming: 0 bases; junction bases outside the gene matches: 8. Germline assignment: CDR1 ENHRY and CDR2 SYGVKD. The CDR3 consists of 18 residues. The CDR3, as DNA: TGTGCCATCAGTGAGTTACTAGCGGGACGAAGACACCAAGAGACCCAGTACTTC. Protein product: CAISELLAGRRHQETQYF.

This clone has only a few counts. The chain uses TRBV19 and TRBJ1-1, with 7 nucleotides matching TRBD1. Germline V gene sequence: CDR1 LNHDA, CDR2 SQIVND (reference sequence). V was clipped by 6 bases and J by 0 bases; unmatched bases: 4. There are 14 residues in the CDR3. The CDR3 bases are TGTGCCAGTAGCCTGGGACAGTTGAACACTGAAGCTTTCTTT. This encodes CASSLGQLNTEAFF. The full variable domain, with the rest looked up from reference TRBV19 and TRBJ1-1, is DGGITQSPKYLFRKEGQNVTLSCEQNLNHDAMYWYRQDPGQGLRLIYYSQIVNDFQKGDIAEGYSVSREKKESFPLTVTSAQKNPTAFYLCASSLGQLNTEAFFGQGTRLTVV.